The present entry profiles one T cell receptor (beta chain) with its context. Its antigen is as yet unknown. This CDR3 is built from 17 residues. The V end lost 1 base, the J end lost 1 base, and 17 bases lay between the germline ends. In germline, CDR1 is DFQATT, CDR2 SNEGSKA (reference sequence). The data were taken from a study of post-analysis software for immune sequencing data. Unique molecular identifiers tagged the TCR beta cDNA libraries. The yield from about 1 to 10 million T cells was roughly 500,000 cDNA molecules in total. TCRdb processed the PCR reads anew with MiXCR; each CDR3 protein has one entry. This table holds 650,000 to 850,000 distinct CDR3 sequences, around 42% found once. Study-wide points: The authors found that F measure strongly co-clustered same-batch samples. Comparison with controls showed significantly lower normalized Chao1 diversity in multiple sclerosis patients. The study found TRBV5-6, TRBV5-1 and TRBV20-1 among four to six TRBV segments more frequent in patients than controls.

The TCR was taken from a girl aged 5 to 17 with multiple sclerosis. The chain recombines TRBV20-1 with TRBJ2-4; D not resolved. The sample was blood. Here the CDR3 DNA reads TGCAGTGCTAGAGTCCCGGGCCTTCGGATGGCCAAAAACATTCAGTACTTC. Its protein product is CSARVPGLRMAKNIQYF.